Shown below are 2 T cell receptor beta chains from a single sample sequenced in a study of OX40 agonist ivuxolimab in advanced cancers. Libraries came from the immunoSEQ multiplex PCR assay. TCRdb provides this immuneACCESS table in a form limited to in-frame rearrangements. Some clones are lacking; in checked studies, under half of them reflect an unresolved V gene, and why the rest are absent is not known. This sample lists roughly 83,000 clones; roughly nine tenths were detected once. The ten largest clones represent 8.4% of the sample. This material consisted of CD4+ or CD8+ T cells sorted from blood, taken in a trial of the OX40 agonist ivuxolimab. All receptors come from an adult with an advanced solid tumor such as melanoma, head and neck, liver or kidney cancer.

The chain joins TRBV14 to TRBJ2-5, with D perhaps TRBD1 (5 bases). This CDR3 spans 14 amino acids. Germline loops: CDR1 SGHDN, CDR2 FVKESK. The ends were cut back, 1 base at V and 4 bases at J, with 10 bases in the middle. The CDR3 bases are TGTGCCAGCAGCCAAGCGGCGACAGCAGAGACCCAGTACTTC. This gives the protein CASSQAATAETQYF.

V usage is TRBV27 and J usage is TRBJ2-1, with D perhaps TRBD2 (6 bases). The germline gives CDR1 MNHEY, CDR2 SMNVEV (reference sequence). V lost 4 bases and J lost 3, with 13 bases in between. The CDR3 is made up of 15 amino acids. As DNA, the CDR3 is TGTGCCAGCAGTTCCGGGACTTCCGGCTACAATGAGCAGTTCTTC. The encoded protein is CASSSGTSGYNEQFF.